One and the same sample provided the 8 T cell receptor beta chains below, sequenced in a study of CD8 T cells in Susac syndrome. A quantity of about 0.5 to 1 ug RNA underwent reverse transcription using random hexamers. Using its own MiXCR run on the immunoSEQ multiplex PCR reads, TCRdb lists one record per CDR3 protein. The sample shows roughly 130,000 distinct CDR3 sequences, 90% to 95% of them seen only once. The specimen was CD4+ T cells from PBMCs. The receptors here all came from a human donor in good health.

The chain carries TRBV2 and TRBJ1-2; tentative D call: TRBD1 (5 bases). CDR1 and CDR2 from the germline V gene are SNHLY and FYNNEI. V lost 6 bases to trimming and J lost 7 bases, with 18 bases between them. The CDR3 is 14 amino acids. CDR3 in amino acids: CASSLLGPRGGYTF. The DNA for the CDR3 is TGTGCCAGCAGCCTCCTAGGACCTAGGGGTGGCTACACCTTC.

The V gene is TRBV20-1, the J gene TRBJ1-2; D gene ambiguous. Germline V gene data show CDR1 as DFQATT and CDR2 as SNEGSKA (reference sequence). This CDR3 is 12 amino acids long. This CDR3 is CSTQRAVGGYTF. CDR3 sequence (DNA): TGCAGCACCCAACGGGCCGTGGGCGGCTACACCTTC.

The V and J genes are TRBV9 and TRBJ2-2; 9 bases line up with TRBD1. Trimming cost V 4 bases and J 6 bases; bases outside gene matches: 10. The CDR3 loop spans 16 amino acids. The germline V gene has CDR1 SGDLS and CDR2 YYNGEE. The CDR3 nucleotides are TGTGCCAGCAGCCCCTTTGACAGGGGGATTCCCGGGGAGCTGTTTTTT. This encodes CASSPFDRGIPGELFF.

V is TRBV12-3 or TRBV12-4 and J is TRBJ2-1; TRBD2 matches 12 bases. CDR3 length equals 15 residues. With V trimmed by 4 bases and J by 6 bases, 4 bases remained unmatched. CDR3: CASSSGTSGPNEQFF. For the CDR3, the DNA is TGTGCCAGCAGTTCCGGGACTAGCGGGCCCAATGAGCAGTTCTTC.

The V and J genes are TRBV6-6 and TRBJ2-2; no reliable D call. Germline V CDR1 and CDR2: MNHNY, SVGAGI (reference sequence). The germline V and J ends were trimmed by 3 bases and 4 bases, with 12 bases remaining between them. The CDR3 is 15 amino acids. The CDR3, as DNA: TGTGCCAGCAGTTATGAAAGAAGTGGCACCGGGGAGCTGTTTTTT. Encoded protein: CASSYERSGTGELFF.

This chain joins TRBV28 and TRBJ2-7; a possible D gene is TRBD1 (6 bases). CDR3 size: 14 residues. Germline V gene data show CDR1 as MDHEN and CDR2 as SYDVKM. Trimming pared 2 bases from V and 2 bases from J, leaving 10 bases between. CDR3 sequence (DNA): TGTGCCAGCAGTTTACGGGCAGGGGCCTACGAGCAGTACTTC. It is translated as CASSLRAGAYEQYF.

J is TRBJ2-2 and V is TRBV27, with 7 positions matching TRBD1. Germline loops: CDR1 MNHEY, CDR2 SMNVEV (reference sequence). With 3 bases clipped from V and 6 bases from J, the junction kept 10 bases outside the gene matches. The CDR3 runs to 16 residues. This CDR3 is CASSFLGGGFPGELFF. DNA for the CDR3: TGTGCCAGCAGTTTCTTAGGGGGCGGATTTCCCGGGGAGCTGTTTTTT.

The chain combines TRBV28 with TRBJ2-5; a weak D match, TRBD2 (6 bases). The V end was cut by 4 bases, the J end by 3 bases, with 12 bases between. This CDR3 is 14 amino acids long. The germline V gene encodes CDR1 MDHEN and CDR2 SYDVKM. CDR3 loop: CASSSPWREETQYF. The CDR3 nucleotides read TGTGCCAGCAGTTCCCCATGGAGGGAAGAGACCCAGTACTTC.